The clone carrying this T cell receptor beta chain has only a few counts. Its antigen is still unknown. A universal primer site arose from template switching, and cDNA bore unique molecular identifiers. Each CDR3 protein gets one entry after TCRdb re-called the 5' RACE reads with MiXCR. The sample has 500,000 to 650,000 distinct CDR3 sequences, about 7.6% seen once. These data are taken from a study of identical twins. Broader study findings: Beta out-of-frame twin sharing showed a weaker excess.

V trimming: 4 bases; J trimming: 5 bases; junction bases outside the gene matches: 9. The CDR3 covers 15 residues. CDR1 and CDR2 from the germline V gene are SGHRS and YFSETQ. This sample was also put to use in a study of yellow fever vaccine responses in identical twins. That study adds: On the reported evidence, twins' vaccine T cell responses seemed partly convergent and partly personalized.

The chain combines TRBV5-1 with TRBJ2-7; 10 bases fit TRBD1. Material: PBMCs. The receptor's source is a woman aged 18-29 years in good health. This chain's CDR3 is CASSPGQGSRDEQYV. DNA for the CDR3: TGCGCCAGCAGCCCGGGACAGGGGTCAAGAGACGAGCAGTACGTC.